This TCR beta chain is drawn from a study of blood T cells in healthy people across ages. Using a J-beta primer mix together with a sample-barcoded 5' primer, a second PCR was run for about 6 to 12 cycles. TCRdb fed the 5' RACE reads into MiXCR, producing one record per CDR3 protein. Of about 720,000 distinct CDR3 sequences listed, about 20% are singletons. The CDR3 is made up of 15 amino acids. Trimming at V came to 4 bases and at J to 4 bases, leaving 9 bases not matched to a gene. In germline, CDR1 is LGHDT, CDR2 YNNKEL (reference sequence). Specimen: blood. This chain uses TRBV3-1 with TRBJ1-1, with 7 bases that match TRBD1. The clonotype was recovered from a man between 65 and 85 years old in good health. The CDR3 bases are TGTGCCAGCAGCCCAAACAGGGGTGCATTCACTGAAGCTTTCTTT. Its protein is CASSPNRGAFTEAFF.